The 6 T cell receptor beta chains below were found in one sample sequenced in a study of response to subunit inactivated influenza vaccine. Via MiXCR, TCRdb re-called the RT-PCR reads, giving one row per CDR3 protein. The sample carries hundreds of thousands of distinct CDR3 sequences, roughly 14% recorded once. Sample: PBMCs from blood, taken 14 to 15 days before vaccination. The receptors were sampled from a man aged 45-65 years who received an inactivated influenza vaccine.

This chain connects TRBV28 to TRBJ1-1; D uncertain. The germline V gene has CDR1 MDHEN and CDR2 SYDVKM. Trimming removed 6 bases at V and 1 base at J, with 9 bases between. The CDR3 is 13 amino acids. The CDR3 here is CASSSGSNTEAFF. The CDR3, as DNA: TGTGCCAGCAGCTCCGGGTCGAACACTGAAGCTTTCTTT.

The table lists this clonotype with many counts. The chain couples TRBV12-3 or TRBV12-4 to TRBJ2-2; no firm D call. V lost 6 bases and J lost 6, with 11 bases in between. The CDR3 contains 13 residues. The DNA of the CDR3 is TGTGCCAGCAGCCTAGGGATGGCCGGGGAGCTGTTTTTT. It specifies CASSLGMAGELFF.

The chain's CDR3 is CSARLRDRNTGELFF. The CDR3 DNA sequence: TGCAGTGCTAGACTCCGGGACAGGAACACCGGGGAGCTGTTTTTT. V gene TRBV20-1 combines with J gene TRBJ2-2; 7 nucleotides line up with TRBD1. V trimming: 2 bases; J trimming: 1 base; junction bases outside the gene matches: 4. CDR1 is DFQATT and CDR2 is SNEGSKA in the germline V gene (reference sequence). The CDR3 covers 15 residues.

This chain joins TRBV7-8 and TRBJ2-7, with 9 bases identical to TRBD2. The CDR3 sequence is 14 residues long. Germline V gives CDR1 SGHVS, CDR2 FQNEAQ. J lost 2 bases, V lost 5 bases, and 4 bases had no gene match. CDR3 protein: CASSLIAGAYEQYF. The CDR3 DNA reads as TGTGCCAGCAGCCTTATAGCGGGAGCCTACGAGCAGTACTTC.

This clonotype was observed a handful of times. The chain joins TRBV19 to TRBJ2-2; the D is unclear. CDR3 length: 14 amino acids. Germline CDR1 reads LNHDA; CDR2 reads SQIVND (reference sequence). Trimming stripped 5 bases from V and 7 bases from J, with 14 bases between. CDR3 sequence: CASSSSSLGGELFF. The DNA of the CDR3 is TGTGCCAGTAGTTCAAGCTCATTAGGCGGGGAGCTGTTTTTT. Based on the CDR3 plus reference TRBV19 and TRBJ2-2, the full variable domain is DGGITQSPKYLFRKEGQNVTLSCEQNLNHDAMYWYRQDPGQGLRLIYYSQIVNDFQKGDIAEGYSVSREKKESFPLTVTSAQKNPTAFYLCASSSSSLGGELFFGEGSRLTVL.

This clonotype showed up just a few times. The chain links TRBV20-1 to TRBJ2-5; D remains ambiguous. From germline, CDR1 is DFQATT and CDR2 SNEGSKA (reference sequence). This CDR3 has 12 residues. V lost 0 bases and J lost 7, with 9 bases in between. CDR3 residues: CSARDDLGTQYF. As DNA, the CDR3 is TGCAGTGCTAGAGACGACCTTGGGACCCAGTACTTC.